The rows below give T cell receptor beta chains drawn from one sample of a study of cytomegalovirus exposure and HLA in healthy donors. Assay: immunoSEQ multiplex PCR; the TCRdb copy retains only in-frame clones and omits some. The table shows around 170,000 clones, with 77% occurring only once. Input material: PBMCs. The receptors derive from a man aged 18 to 30 in good health and CMV-seronegative. The CDR3 runs from the conserved cysteine through the conserved F or W. The order of the fields is V gene, D gene, J gene, clone size, CDR3 protein, CDR3 DNA. A D gene is named only where the DNA matches it firmly. Some rows have no size entry. The others give once, few or many, or a class for an expanded clone.

V: TRBV7-2
D: NA
J: TRBJ1-1
size: once
CDR3: CASSQDRGNTEAFF
DNA: TGTGCCAGCAGCCAGGACAGAGGGAACACTGAAGCTTTCTTT

V: TRBV4-1
D: NA
J: TRBJ2-7
size: NA
CDR3: CASSQDHLTLAHYEQYF
DNA: TGCGCCAGCAGCCAAGATCATCTTACGCTAGCGCACTACGAGCAGTACTTC

V: TRBV4-2
D: TRBD2
J: TRBJ2-1
size: NA
CDR3: CASSQALGGLAGRAGYNEQFF
DNA: TGTGCCAGCAGCCAGGCCCTGGGCGGACTAGCGGGGCGGGCCGGCTACAATGAGCAGTTCTTC

V: TRBV7-8
D: TRBD2
J: TRBJ2-7
size: NA
CDR3: CASSLKGESSGVHYEQYF
DNA: TGTGCCAGCAGCTTAAAGGGAGAATCAAGCGGGGTTCACTACGAGCAGTACTTC

V: TRBV15
D: NA
J: TRBJ1-2
size: NA
CDR3: CATSGQSGAGIDYGYTF
DNA: TGTGCCACCAGCGGCCAGAGTGGGGCAGGGATAGACTATGGCTACACCTTC

V: TRBV30
D: NA
J: TRBJ2-7
size: NA
CDR3: CACNFREYAYEQYF
DNA: TGTGCCTGTAATTTCAGGGAATATGCCTACGAGCAGTACTTC

V: TRBV7-9
D: TRBD1
J: TRBJ1-2
size: NA
CDR3: CSSSAIRGAAQVNYGYTF
DNA: TGTTCCAGCAGCGCGATCAGGGGGGCCGCGCAGGTGAACTATGGCTACACCTTC

V: TRBV18
D: NA
J: TRBJ2-2
size: NA
CDR3: CASSPDWSNTGELFF
DNA: TGTGCCAGCTCACCAGACTGGTCGAACACCGGGGAGCTGTTTTTT

V: TRBV29-1
D: TRBD2
J: TRBJ2-5
size: NA
CDR3: CSVAGTSVETQYF
DNA: TGCAGCGTGGCCGGGACTAGCGTAGAGACCCAGTACTTC

V: TRBV4-3
D: TRBD1
J: TRBJ2-3
size: few
CDR3: CASSQKIRDRGADTQYF
DNA: TGCGCCAGCAGCCAAAAAATCCGGGACAGGGGTGCAGATACGCAGTATTTT

V: TRBV5-6
D: NA
J: TRBJ1-1
size: NA
CDR3: CASSLSASRAFF
DNA: TGTGCCAGCAGCTTGTCGGCCTCGAGGGCTTTCTTT

V: TRBV18
D: TRBD2
J: TRBJ2-1
size: NA
CDR3: CASSPLAGPANEQFF
DNA: TGTGCCAGCTCACCGCTAGCGGGGCCGGCCAATGAGCAGTTCTTC

V: TRBV19
D: TRBD1
J: TRBJ1-1
size: NA
CDR3: CASSLRRTGTGRKNTEAFF
DNA: TGTGCCAGTAGTTTAAGGAGAACCGGGACAGGGAGGAAGAACACTGAAGCTTTCTTT

V: TRBV5-6
D: NA
J: TRBJ2-5
size: NA
CDR3: CASSLVLGPDQETQYF
DNA: TGTGCCAGCAGCTTGGTTTTGGGGCCAGACCAAGAGACCCAGTACTTC

V: TRBV11-2
D: NA
J: TRBJ2-7
size: NA
CDR3: CASSLAQSVLVYEQYF
DNA: TGTGCCAGCAGCTTAGCTCAGTCCGTCTTGGTCTACGAGCAGTACTTC

V: TRBV29-1
D: TRBD2
J: TRBJ2-2
size: NA
CDR3: CSAREAGGRTGELFF
DNA: TGCAGCGCTAGGGAAGCGGGGGGAAGAACCGGGGAGCTGTTTTTT

V: TRBV19
D: TRBD2
J: TRBJ2-7
size: NA
CDR3: CASSVGLAGSYEQYF
DNA: TGTGCCAGTAGTGTGGGACTAGCGGGGTCCTACGAGCAGTACTTC

V: TRBV25-1
D: TRBD1
J: TRBJ2-3
size: NA
CDR3: CASSPYRGPVTDTQYF
DNA: TGTGCCAGCAGTCCTTACAGGGGGCCGGTAACAGATACGCAGTATTTT

V: TRBV29-1
D: NA
J: TRBJ2-1
size: NA
CDR3: CSAERSNEQFF
DNA: TGCAGCGCCGAGAGGAGCAATGAGCAGTTCTTC

V: TRBV4-2
D: TRBD1
J: TRBJ2-7
size: NA
CDR3: CASSPFYPGQGEAYEQYF
DNA: TGTGCCAGCAGCCCTTTTTACCCGGGACAGGGGGAAGCCTACGAGCAGTACTTC

V: TRBV27
D: NA
J: TRBJ2-1
size: NA
CDR3: CASSRTPTSSYNEQFF
DNA: TGTGCCAGCAGCAGAACCCCGACAAGCTCCTACAATGAGCAGTTCTTC

V: TRBV19
D: NA
J: TRBJ2-7
size: NA
CDR3: CASSSGGSYEQYF
DNA: TGTGCCAGTAGTTCCGGGGGCTCCTACGAGCAGTACTTC

V: TRBV9
D: TRBD1
J: TRBJ2-7
size: NA
CDR3: CASSVGTGSSYEQYF
DNA: TGTGCCAGCAGCGTTGGGACAGGGAGCTCCTACGAGCAGTACTTC

V: TRBV5-5
D: NA
J: TRBJ2-1
size: NA
CDR3: CASSLPLQGSGGNEQFF
DNA: TGTGCCAGCAGCTTGCCACTACAAGGGTCAGGAGGCAATGAGCAGTTCTTC

V: TRBV7-8
D: NA
J: TRBJ1-5
size: NA
CDR3: CASSSVQGGLGNQPQHF
DNA: TGTGCCAGCAGCTCGGTACAGGGAGGGTTAGGCAATCAGCCCCAGCATTTT

V: TRBV20-1
D: NA
J: TRBJ1-2
size: few
CDR3: CSALASYGYTF
DNA: TGCAGTGCCTTGGCCTCCTATGGCTACACCTTC

V: TRBV6-1
D: TRBD1
J: TRBJ2-5
size: NA
CDR3: CASTWTGVFGETQYF
DNA: TGTGCCAGCACATGGACAGGGGTTTTCGGAGAGACCCAGTACTTC